This T cell receptor beta chain emerged from a study of response to subunit inactivated influenza vaccine. General study findings and limits: The authors put forward the suggestion that each seasonal influenza vaccination may bring in only a limited number of new T cells.

TCRdb re-called the RT-PCR reads through MiXCR, storing one row per CDR3 protein. The sample has hundreds of thousands of distinct CDR3 sequences; approximately 17% are singletons. To note about this clonotype: Its antigen is currently unknown. This may be a read error, as it is one base from a much larger clone.

This receptor was identified in a man aged 50 to 60 who received an inactivated influenza vaccine. The input for sequencing was PBMCs from blood, taken 4 to 6 days after vaccination.

The CDR3, as DNA: TGCAGTGCTAAGAGGGGGATGGACGAGCAGAACTTC. It yields the protein CSAKRGMDEQNF. The genes are TRBV20-1 and TRBJ2-7, with D possibly TRBD1 on 6 matching bases. The length of the CDR3 is 12 residues. Germline loops: CDR1 DFQATT, CDR2 SNEGSKA (reference sequence).